This T cell receptor (beta chain) was sequenced in a study of blood T cell repertoires in COVID-19. Trimming left V 2 bases short and J 1 base short, with 8 bases between. Germline CDR1 and CDR2: MNHNS and SASEGT. The CDR3 sequence is 14 residues long. The protocol was immunoSEQ multiplex PCR, while the TCRdb copy is restricted to in-frame clones and leaves out a portion. The repertoire holds under 300,000 clones, with roughly 90% as singletons. Material: peripheral blood. This receptor was obtained from a woman in her fifties or sixties with COVID-19, enrolled during active disease. The V call is TRBV6-1, the J call TRBJ1-1; the D is unclear. DNA for the CDR3: TGTGCCAGCAGTGAATTTGGAGAGAACACTGAAGCTTTCTTT. This sequence encodes CASSEFGENTEAFF.